This T cell receptor beta chain was identified during a study of glioma-infiltrating T cells. Overall study context: WHO grade II oligodendrogliomas or astrocytomas, plus non-recurrent WHO grade IV glioblastomas, were sampled. Glioma patients had dexamethasone for six or fewer days before surgery. The study's findings and limits: Patients with low tissue-blood divergence carried a signature set of shared blood CDR3 motifs.

Amplification of TCR alpha and beta CDR3 regions from RNA used iRepertoire nested multiplex PCR. Tissue mRNA or PBMC total RNA, roughly 100-400 ng, went into one-step reverse transcription and amplification. MiXCR, run by TCRdb on the multiplex PCR reads, gives a single entry per CDR3 protein. The table has more than 350,000 distinct CDR3 sequences, 41% seen once. Concerning this clonotype itself: The antigen remains undetermined. Germline is not matched at one junction end, which may reflect a read error.

CDR3 length: 14 residues. Germline V lookup: CDR1 DFQATT, CDR2 SNEGSKA (reference sequence). Sequenced: glioma tissue, nonneoplastic brain tissue, or PBMCs (not recorded which). The chain combines TRBV20-1 with TRBJ2-5; TRBD1 matches at 8 bases. The sequence derives from a human donor with low-grade glioma or glioblastoma, undergoing nonglioma brain surgery, or in good health (not recorded which). CDR3 in amino acids: CSDRDPGQGETQYF. In nucleotides, the CDR3 is TGCAGTGATAGAGATCCCGGACAGGGCGAGACCCAGTACTTC.